This T cell receptor (beta chain) was profiled in a study of blood T cells in healthy people across ages. General observations from the study: Changes in expanded clonotypes were possibly confounded, as the CMV status of donors was unknown.

As for this clonotype: As yet, its antigen is unknown.

Next came a second PCR, run for roughly 6 to 11 cycles, which used a sample-barcoded 5' primer along with a J-beta primer mix. TCRdb reprocessed the 5' RACE reads with MiXCR, giving one entry per CDR3 protein. The data contain around 900,000 distinct CDR3 sequences, around 30% of them singletons. CDR3 size: 14 residues. The receptor's source is a woman older than 75 in good health. The specimen sequenced was blood. The chain uses TRBV12-3 or TRBV12-4 and TRBJ2-7; 8 bases line up with TRBD2. The end of the DNA fits TRBJ2-4 better, so the J call may be wrong. In nucleotides, the CDR3 is TGTGCCAGCAGTCCAAGCGGGAGAAGGAACATTCAGTACTTC. Its translation is CASSPSGRRNIQYF.